This T cell receptor beta chain is from a study of a mutant IDH1 vaccine in newly diagnosed glioma. The time point denotes: week 5, during vaccination. The content of each vaccine dose was 300 ug of mutant IDH1 20-mer peptide, and topical imiquimod accompanied it. Germline V gene data show CDR1 as SQVTM and CDR2 as ANQGSEA. V lost 1 base to trimming and J lost 4 bases; unmatched junction nucleotides: 2. This CDR3 comprises 14 residues. Measured with immunoSEQ multiplex PCR; TCRdb has only the in-frame clones, and not every one. The sample has tens of thousands of clones, 80% to 90% seen once. In regard to this clone: Antigen: not known.

V and J are TRBV29-1 and TRBJ2-2, with 8 bases matching TRBD2. This TCR derives from a man aged 45-60 years with glioma. Sample: PBMCs, taken from a glioma patient whose treatment included an IDH1 peptide vaccine. As DNA, the CDR3 is TGCAGCGTTGAAGCGGGAGGGCTCACCGGGGAGCTGTTTTTT. Protein product: CSVEAGGLTGELFF.